These 26 T cell receptor beta chains share one sample of origin, sequenced in a study of T cells in Graves' hyperthyroidism and ophthalmopathy. Researchers amplified the TCR beta CDR3 regions from RNA transcripts. The TCR CDR3 first-round RT-PCR relied on the HTBI primer set. TCRdb redid the calling of the multiplex PCR reads with MiXCR, one entry per CDR3 protein. Seen here are about 580,000 distinct CDR3 sequences, roughly 14% observed once, and the top ten hold 5.8%. The sequencing input was blood. These receptors all stem from a woman under 40 with Graves' hyperthyroidism that later progressed to Graves' ophthalmopathy.

This clonotype was seen many times. The chain links TRBV6-1 to TRBJ2-5; D is perhaps TRBD2 (5 bases). V was cut by 0 bases and J by 5 bases, with 13 bases left in between. The CDR3 contains 15 residues. Germline CDR1 MNHNS, CDR2 SASEGT. CDR3 protein: CASSEALGTGETQYF. The CDR3 nucleotides read TGTGCCAGCAGTGAAGCGCTAGGAACGGGGGAGACCCAGTACTTC.

This clonotype turned up a few times. This chain joins TRBV15 and TRBJ2-7; 7 bases are a match to TRBD2. The CDR3 runs to 15 residues. The germline V gene encodes CDR1 LNHNV and CDR2 YYDKDF (reference sequence). The V segment lost 1 base and the J segment 0 bases; nucleotides outside the gene matches: 3. CDR3 residues: CATSRGSGASYEQYF. The CDR3 DNA follows: TGTGCCACCAGCAGAGGAAGCGGGGCCTCCTACGAGCAGTACTTC.

The sample holds a few counts of this clonotype. The CDR3 spells CACIQGAKAFF. In nucleotides, the CDR3 is TGTGCCTGCATCCAGGGGGCTAAAGCTTTCTTT. This chain uses TRBV6-1 with TRBJ1-1, with 8 bases lining up with TRBD1. The germline V gene has CDR1 MNHNS and CDR2 SASEGT. V lost 11 bases to trimming and J lost 9 bases; unmatched junction nucleotides: 8. The CDR3 contains 11 residues.

The table lists this clonotype with a few counts. This chain links TRBV6-2 or TRBV6-3 with TRBJ2-2, with D unresolved. In germline, CDR1 is MNHEY, CDR2 SVGEGT. There are 15 residues in the CDR3. Deletions cut 2 bases from V and 2 bases from J, with 9 bases between. In nucleotides, the CDR3 is TGTGCCAGCAGTTACGGGCAGGTTAACACCGGGGAGCTGTTTTTT. Residues: CASSYGQVNTGELFF.

The chain couples TRBV29-1 to TRBJ2-1, with D uncertain. The germline CDR1 and CDR2 sequences are SQVTM and ANQGSEA. There are 13 residues in the CDR3. V lost 7 bases, J lost 0 bases, and 10 bases lay in between. In DNA form, the CDR3 reads TGCAGCGCAGTCCTATTCTCCTACAATGAGCAGTTCTTC. Amino acids: CSAVLFSYNEQFF.

This clonotype was recorded at least ten times. The chain combines TRBV3-1 with TRBJ2-3; D may be TRBD1 (6 bases). Trimming removed 0 bases from V and 3 bases from J, with 10 bases in between. CDR1 and CDR2 from the germline V gene are LGHDT and YNNKEL (reference sequence). The CDR3 spans 15 residues. The CDR3 here is CASSQEAGVTDTQYF. In DNA form, the CDR3 reads TGTGCCAGCAGCCAAGAGGCAGGGGTTACAGATACGCAGTATTTT.

About this clonotype itself: This may come from a read error, since a much larger clone is one base off. This is likely a read error, given that the CDR3 carries no conserved phenylalanine or tryptophan at its end. The chain is built from TRBV7-3 and TRBJ2-1, with D possibly matching TRBD2 (6 bases). Per the germline V gene, CDR1 is SGHTA and CDR2 is FQGTGA. Trimming removed 5 bases at V and 7 bases at J, with 15 bases between. The CDR3 runs 14 residues. The CDR3 DNA reads as TGTGCCAGCAGCCCGGGGAGACTAGGGAATGAGCAGTTCTAC. It is translated as CASSPGRLGNEQFY.

Concerning this clonotype: A read error is possible here, since a much larger clone lies one base away. The chain combines TRBV28 with TRBJ2-4; D may correspond to TRBD1 or TRBD2 (5 bases each). The germline gives CDR1 MDHEN, CDR2 SYDVKM. CDR3 length: 15 amino acids. As DNA, the CDR3 is TGTGCCAGCAGTTTTAACCCACGGGGCAAAACCATTCAGTACTTC. Protein product: CASSFNPRGKTIQYF. Variable domain in full (rest from reference TRBV28 and TRBJ2-4): DVKVTQSSRYLVKRTGEKVFLECVQDMDHENMFWYRQDPGLGLRLIYFSYDVKMKEKGDIPEGYSVSREKKERFSLILESASTNQTSMYLCASSFNPRGKTIQYFGAGTRLSVL.

The sample holds many counts of this clonotype. This rearrangement joins TRBV12-3 or TRBV12-4 to TRBJ2-7; either TRBD1 or TRBD2 may supply D (6 bases each). Trimming pared 6 bases from V and 5 bases from J, leaving 17 bases between. The CDR3 has 14 amino acids. This CDR3 reads CASSSSSRGDEQYF. The CDR3 bases are TGTGCCAGCAGCTCAAGTAGTAGGGGGGACGAGCAGTACTTC.

In its sample, this clonotype was seen many times. The chain is built from TRBV7-9 and TRBJ2-3; 9 bases agree with TRBD1. Germline V gene sequence: CDR1 SEHNR, CDR2 FQNEAQ (reference sequence). J gave up 6 bases and V 5 bases, and 12 bases lay outside the gene matches. The CDR3 consists of 16 residues. This CDR3 reads CASSPGITGTGDTQYF. Written as DNA, the CDR3 is TGTGCCAGCAGCCCAGGGATCACAGGGACAGGGGATACGCAGTATTTT.

This clonotype showed up just a few times. The genes are TRBV7-2 and TRBJ2-5; 10 bases fit TRBD1. Germline V lookup: CDR1 SGHTA, CDR2 FQGNSA. With 3 bases clipped from V and 5 bases from J, the junction kept 3 bases outside the gene matches. The CDR3 extends over 14 amino acids. The CDR3 protein is CASSLDRGTETQYF. Here the CDR3 DNA reads TGTGCCAGCAGCTTGGACAGGGGGACGGAGACCCAGTACTTC. The full variable domain, with the rest looked up from reference TRBV7-2 and TRBJ2-5, is GAGVSQSPSNKVTEKGKDVELRCDPISGHTALYWYRQSLGQGLEFLIYFQGNSAPDKSGLPSDRFSAERTGGSVSTLTIQRTQQEDSAVYLCASSLDRGTETQYFGPGTRLLVL.

This clonotype has only a few counts. This may stem from a read error, because a much larger clone lies one nucleotide away. J is TRBJ2-3 and V is TRBV28; 10 bases match TRBD2. The V and J ends lost 5 bases and 0 bases, in that order; junction bases with no gene match: 5. Germline V CDR1 and CDR2: MDHEN, SYDVKM. This CDR3 spans 16 amino acids. CDR3 loop: CASSDLTSGSTDTQYF. The CDR3 DNA reads as TGTGCCAGCAGTGATTTGACTAGCGGGAGCACAGATACGCAGTATTTT.

This clonotype was detected many times. V usage is TRBV7-8 and J usage is TRBJ2-1; D perhaps matches TRBD2 (6 bases). V was shortened by 0 bases and J by 7 bases, with 16 bases between the two germline ends. CDR3 length: 16 amino acids. The germline V gene encodes CDR1 SGHVS and CDR2 FQNEAQ. This CDR3 is CASSLARGPSLNEQFF. The CDR3 DNA reads as TGTGCCAGCAGCTTAGCGCGGGGTCCCAGCCTGAATGAGCAGTTCTTC.

This clonotype was counted many times. The chain couples TRBV6-2 or TRBV6-3 to TRBJ2-7; D not certain. Germline assignment: CDR1 MNHEY and CDR2 SVGEGT. The CDR3 runs 14 residues. The ends were cut back, 3 bases at V and 2 bases at J, with 11 bases in the middle. The CDR3 region is CASSYYAAPYEQYF. DNA of the CDR3: TGTGCCAGCAGTTATTACGCTGCCCCCTACGAGCAGTACTTC.

V and J are TRBV6-2 or TRBV6-3 and TRBJ2-7; D is perhaps TRBD1 or TRBD2 (5 bases each). The CDR3 is made up of 11 amino acids. The germline V gene has CDR1 MNHEY and CDR2 SVGEGT. The V and J ends lost 7 bases and 5 bases respectively, with 9 bases between them. CDR3 nucleotide sequence: TGTGCCAGCACCCGGGGACACGAGCAGTACTTC. It codes for CASTRGHEQYF.

This chain connects TRBV7-9 to TRBJ2-2; the D gene is possibly TRBD2 (5 bases). The germline gives CDR1 SEHNR, CDR2 FQNEAQ (reference sequence). This CDR3 comprises 16 residues. V was cut by 4 bases and J by 1 base, with 13 bases left in between. The CDR3 nucleotides read TGTGCCAGCAGCTCGCAATTAAGCGGGAACACCGGGGAGCTGTTTTTT. It yields the protein CASSSQLSGNTGELFF.

The chain recombines TRBV6-1 with TRBJ1-1; D uncertain. Trimming removed 6 bases from V and 5 bases from J, with 13 bases in between. The CDR3 length is 13 residues. CDR1 and CDR2 from the germline V gene are MNHNS and SASEGT. CDR3 DNA sequence: TGTGCCAGCAGAATAATGGGCCGAACTGAAGCTTTCTTT. Its protein is CASRIMGRTEAFF.

The chain uses TRBV25-1 and TRBJ1-1; no clear D. Germline CDR1 and CDR2: MGHDK and SYGVNS. The length of the CDR3 is 13 residues. V was cut by 4 bases and J by 1 base, with 7 bases left in between. CDR3 loop: CASSAQENTEAFF. For the CDR3, the DNA is TGTGCCAGCAGTGCTCAGGAGAACACTGAAGCTTTCTTT.

This clonotype appeared many times. This chain uses TRBV6-2 or TRBV6-3 with TRBJ2-1, with unresolved D. CDR1 is MNHEY, CDR2 SVGEGT, per germline. The CDR3 spans 16 residues. V lost 2 bases, J lost 0 bases, and 11 bases lay in between. The CDR3 sequence is CASSYAASSSYNEQFF. In DNA, the CDR3 is TGTGCCAGCAGTTACGCCGCCAGTAGCTCCTACAATGAGCAGTTCTTC.

This clonotype showed up just once. The chain is built from TRBV5-1 and TRBJ1-2; a possible D gene is TRBD1 (5 bases). The CDR3 is 15 amino acids. V lost 0 bases and J 8 bases, leaving 17 bases between the germline ends. In germline, CDR1 is SGHRS, CDR2 YFSETQ. The CDR3 nucleotides are TGCGCCAGCAGCTTGGTATACGGGACGACGGTCGGCTACACCTTC. Protein sequence: CASSLVYGTTVGYTF.

This clonotype was observed a few times. The CDR3 coding sequence is TGCGCCAGCAGCCAAGAGAGTATAGGACCCCGACCGGGAGCTTTCTTT. Translating gives CASSQESIGPRPGAFF. The chain joins TRBV4-3 to TRBJ1-1; D is unclear. The CDR3 has 16 amino acids. The germline gives CDR1 LGHNA, CDR2 YSLEER. Trimming cost V 0 bases and J 10 bases, with 21 bases left between them.

This clonotype was picked up many times. CDR3 coding DNA: TGCAGTGCTAGAGTTTACCCTAGCGTGACGAACACCGGGGAGCTGTTTTTT. This translates into CSARVYPSVTNTGELFF. The rearrangement uses TRBV20-1 and TRBJ2-2; maybe TRBD2 (6 bases). Per germline, CDR1 DFQATT and CDR2 SNEGSKA (reference sequence). The ends were cut back, 1 base at V and 0 bases at J, with 15 bases in the middle. The CDR3 loop spans 17 amino acids.

The sample holds a few counts of this clonotype. A much bigger clone sits one base away, suggesting this may be a read error. In this CDR3 the conserved last residue, phenylalanine or tryptophan, is missing, so a read error is likely. V gene TRBV20-1 combines with J gene TRBJ2-5; TRBD2 agrees at 9 bases. This CDR3 spans 13 amino acids. Germline V lookup: CDR1 DFQATT, CDR2 SNEGSKA (reference sequence). The trim removed 4 bases at V and 5 bases at J, leaving 5 bases unmatched. The CDR3 sequence is CSATGGGDETQYL. CDR3 nucleotide sequence: TGCAGTGCTACAGGCGGGGGGGATGAGACCCAGTACCTC.

This clonotype was seen only a few times. The chain recombines TRBV6-1 with TRBJ2-2; 8 bases map to TRBD2. The CDR3 spans 15 residues. Trimming removed 6 bases from V and 4 bases from J; junction bases left unmatched: 7. Germline lookup yields CDR1 MNHNS and CDR2 SASEGT. The CDR3, as DNA: TGTGCCAGCAGGGGGAGCGGGAGAGGCACCGGGGAGCTGTTTTTT. Its protein is CASRGSGRGTGELFF.

This clonotype was detected ten times or more. This chain connects TRBV6-1 to TRBJ1-2; 7 nucleotides align to TRBD1. The V and J ends lost 6 bases and 6 bases, in that order; junction bases with no gene match: 7. The CDR3 covers 13 residues. Germline V lookup: CDR1 MNHNS, CDR2 SASEGT. The CDR3 DNA is TGTGCCAGCAGACGACAGGGTAGTAATGGCTACACCTTC. Its translation is CASRRQGSNGYTF.

This clonotype was counted many times. The chain has TRBV11-1 and TRBJ1-5, with a possible D match to TRBD1 (6 bases). Trimming cost V 1 base and J 4 bases, with 11 bases left between them. Germline V CDR1 and CDR2: SGHAT, FQDESV (reference sequence). The CDR3 loop spans 15 amino acids. The CDR3 sequence is CASSLGGGGNQPQHF. The CDR3 bases are TGTGCCAGCAGCTTAGGCGGAGGGGGTAATCAGCCCCAGCATTTT. Full variable domain (outside the CDR3, taken from reference TRBV11-1 and TRBJ1-5): EAEVAQSPRYKITEKSQAVAFWCDPISGHATLYWYRQILGQGPELLVQFQDESVVDDSQLPKDRFSAERLKGVDSTLKIQPAELGDSAMYLCASSLGGGGNQPQHFGDGTRLSIL.